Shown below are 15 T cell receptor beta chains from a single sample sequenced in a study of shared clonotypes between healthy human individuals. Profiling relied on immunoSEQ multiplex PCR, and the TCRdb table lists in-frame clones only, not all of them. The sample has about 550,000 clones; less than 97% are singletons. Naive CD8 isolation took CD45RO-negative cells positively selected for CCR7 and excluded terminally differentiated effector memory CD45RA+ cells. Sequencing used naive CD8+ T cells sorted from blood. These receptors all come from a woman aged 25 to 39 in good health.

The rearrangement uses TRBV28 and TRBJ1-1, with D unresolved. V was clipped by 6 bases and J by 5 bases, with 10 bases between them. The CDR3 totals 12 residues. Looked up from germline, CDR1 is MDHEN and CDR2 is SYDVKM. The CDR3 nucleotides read TGTGCCAGCAGGGCTGTTCGGACTGAAGCTTTCTTT. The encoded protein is CASRAVRTEAFF. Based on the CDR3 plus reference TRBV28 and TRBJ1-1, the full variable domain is DVKVTQSSRYLVKRTGEKVFLECVQDMDHENMFWYRQDPGLGLRLIYFSYDVKMKEKGDIPEGYSVSREKKERFSLILESASTNQTSMYLCASRAVRTEAFFGQGTRLTVV.

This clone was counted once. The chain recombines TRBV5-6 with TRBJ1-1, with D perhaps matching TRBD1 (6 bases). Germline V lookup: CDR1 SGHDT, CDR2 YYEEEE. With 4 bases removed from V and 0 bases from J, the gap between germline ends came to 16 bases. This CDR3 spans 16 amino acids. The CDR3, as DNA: TGTGCCAGCAGCCCCCTCGGGGGGGACATGAACACTGAAGCTTTCTTT. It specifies CASSPLGGDMNTEAFF. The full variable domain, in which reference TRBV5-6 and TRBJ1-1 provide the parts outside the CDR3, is DAGVTQSPTHLIKTRGQQVTLRCSPKSGHDTVSWYQQALGQGPQFIFQYYEEEERQRGNFPDRFSGHQFPNYSSELNVNALLLGDSALYLCASSPLGGDMNTEAFFGQGTRLTVV.

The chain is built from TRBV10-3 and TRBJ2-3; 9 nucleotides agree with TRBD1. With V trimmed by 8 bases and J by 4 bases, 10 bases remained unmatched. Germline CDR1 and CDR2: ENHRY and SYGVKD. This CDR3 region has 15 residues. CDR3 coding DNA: TGTGCCATCGGGAGCCCGGGACAGGGTCCAGATACGCAGTATTTT. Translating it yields CAIGSPGQGPDTQYF.

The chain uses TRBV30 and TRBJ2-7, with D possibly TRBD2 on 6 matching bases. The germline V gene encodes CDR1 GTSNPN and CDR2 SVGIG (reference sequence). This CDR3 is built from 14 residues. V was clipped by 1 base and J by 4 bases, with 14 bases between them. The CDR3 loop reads CAWSGSGTVYEQYF. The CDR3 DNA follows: TGTGCCTGGAGTGGATCCGGGACTGTTTACGAGCAGTACTTC.

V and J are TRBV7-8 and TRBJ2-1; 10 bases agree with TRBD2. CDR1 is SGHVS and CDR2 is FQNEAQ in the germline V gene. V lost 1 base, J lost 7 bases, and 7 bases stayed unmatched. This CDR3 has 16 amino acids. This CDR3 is CASSLVAGGSWNEQFF. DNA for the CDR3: TGTGCCAGCAGCTTAGTAGCGGGAGGATCTTGGAATGAGCAGTTCTTC.

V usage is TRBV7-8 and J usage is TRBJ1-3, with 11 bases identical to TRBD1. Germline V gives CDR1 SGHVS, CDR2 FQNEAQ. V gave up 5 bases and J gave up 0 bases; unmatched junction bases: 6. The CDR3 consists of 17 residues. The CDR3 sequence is CASSAWGQGDSGNTIYF. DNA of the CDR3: TGTGCCAGCAGCGCATGGGGACAGGGGGACTCTGGAAACACCATATATTTT.

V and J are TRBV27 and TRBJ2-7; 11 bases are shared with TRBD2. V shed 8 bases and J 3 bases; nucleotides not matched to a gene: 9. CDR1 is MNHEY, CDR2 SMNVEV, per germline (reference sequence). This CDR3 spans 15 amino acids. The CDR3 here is CASSPTSGIGYEQYF. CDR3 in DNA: TGTGCCAGCTCTCCGACTAGCGGGATAGGCTACGAGCAGTACTTC.

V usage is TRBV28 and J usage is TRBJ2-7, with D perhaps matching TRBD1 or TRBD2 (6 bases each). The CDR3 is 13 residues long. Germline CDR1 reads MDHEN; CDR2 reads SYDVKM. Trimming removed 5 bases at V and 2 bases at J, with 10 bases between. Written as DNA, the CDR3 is TGTGCCAGCAGTCGTGGGGGGCCCTACGAGCAGTACTTC. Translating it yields CASSRGGPYEQYF.

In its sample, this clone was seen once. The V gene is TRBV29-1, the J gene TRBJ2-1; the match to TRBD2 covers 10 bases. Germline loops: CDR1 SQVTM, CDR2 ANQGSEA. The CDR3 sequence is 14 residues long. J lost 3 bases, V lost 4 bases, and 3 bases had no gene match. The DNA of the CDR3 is TGCAGCGTTGGGACTAGCGGTTACTACAATGAGCAGTTCTTC. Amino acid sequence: CSVGTSGYYNEQFF.

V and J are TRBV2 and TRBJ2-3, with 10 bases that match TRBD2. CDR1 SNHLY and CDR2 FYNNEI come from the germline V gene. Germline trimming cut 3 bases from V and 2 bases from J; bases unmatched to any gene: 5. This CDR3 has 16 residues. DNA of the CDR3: TGTGCCAGCAGTGACCGACTAGCGGGTTCCACAGATACGCAGTATTTT. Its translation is CASSDRLAGSTDTQYF.

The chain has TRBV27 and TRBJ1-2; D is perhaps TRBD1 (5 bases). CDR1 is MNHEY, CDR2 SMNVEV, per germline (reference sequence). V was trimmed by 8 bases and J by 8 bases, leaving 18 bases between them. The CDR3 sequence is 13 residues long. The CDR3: CASGWGSNGGYTF. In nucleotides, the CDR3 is TGTGCCAGCGGATGGGGGTCAAATGGGGGCTACACCTTC.

The CDR3 region has the DNA TGTGCCAGCAGTTACTCTGGCAGAAATGAAGCTTTCTTT. Its protein product is CASSYSGRNEAFF. The genes are TRBV6-5 and TRBJ1-1, with unresolved D. The germline gives CDR1 MNHEY, CDR2 SVGAGI. Deletions cut 0 bases from V and 7 bases from J, with 9 bases between. The length of the CDR3 is 13 residues.

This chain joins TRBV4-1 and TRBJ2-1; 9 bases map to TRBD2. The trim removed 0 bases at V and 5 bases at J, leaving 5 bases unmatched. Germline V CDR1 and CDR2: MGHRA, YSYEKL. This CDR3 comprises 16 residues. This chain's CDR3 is CASSQDQLAGDNEQFF. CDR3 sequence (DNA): TGCGCCAGCAGCCAAGATCAGTTAGCGGGAGACAATGAGCAGTTCTTC.

CDR3 protein: CASSKLDQYTGELFF. DNA of the CDR3: TGTGCCAGCAGCAAACTAGACCAGTACACCGGGGAGCTGTTTTTT. The J gene is TRBJ2-2, the V gene TRBV5-6, with D possibly being TRBD2 (5 bases). Deletions cut 4 bases from V and 3 bases from J, with 13 bases between. Germline loops: CDR1 SGHDT, CDR2 YYEEEE. CDR3 length: 15 amino acids.

The CDR3 sequence: CASSLVEEWGANYGYTF. CDR3 nucleotide sequence: TGTGCCAGCAGCTTGGTAGAAGAATGGGGAGCTAACTATGGCTACACCTTC. This rearrangement joins TRBV5-6 to TRBJ1-2; no reliable D call. Germline V lookup: CDR1 SGHDT, CDR2 YYEEEE. With 0 bases removed from V and 0 bases from J, the gap between germline ends came to 15 bases. The CDR3 contains 17 residues.